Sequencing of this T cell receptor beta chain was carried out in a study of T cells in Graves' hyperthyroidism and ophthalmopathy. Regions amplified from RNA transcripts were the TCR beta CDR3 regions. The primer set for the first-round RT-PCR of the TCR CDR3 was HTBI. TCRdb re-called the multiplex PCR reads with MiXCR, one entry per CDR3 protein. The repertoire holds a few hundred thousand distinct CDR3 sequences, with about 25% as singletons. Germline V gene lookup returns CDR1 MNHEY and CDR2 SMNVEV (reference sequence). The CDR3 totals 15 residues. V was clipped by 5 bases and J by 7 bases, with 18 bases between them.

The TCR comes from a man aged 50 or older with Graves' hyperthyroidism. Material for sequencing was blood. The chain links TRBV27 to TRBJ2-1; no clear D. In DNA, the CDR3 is TGTGCCAGCAGTATCCTTCTCGTTGGGCAAAATGAGCAGTTCTTC. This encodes CASSILLVGQNEQFF.